The 18 T cell receptor beta chains given below trace back to one sample, sequenced in a study of T cell responses to AZD1222 COVID-19 vaccine. Sequencing was performed with immunoSEQ multiplex PCR; in TCRdb, only in-frame clones are kept and a portion is missing. The sample yields some 150,000 clones, more than 75% seen once. The material was peripheral blood, obtained 28 days after the second AZD1222 dose. These TCRs come from an adult who received the AZD1222 COVID-19 vaccine.

This chain links TRBV7-2 with TRBJ2-3; tentatively, D is TRBD1 (6 bases). The CDR3 covers 15 residues. Germline loops: CDR1 SGHTA, CDR2 FQGNSA. Trimming pared 1 base from V and 5 bases from J, leaving 13 bases between. For the CDR3, the DNA is TGTGCCAGCAGCTTAGAGGTCAGCAGGGGAGATACGCAGTATTTT. Protein sequence: CASSLEVSRGDTQYF.

The chain has TRBV20-1 and TRBJ2-5; D gene unclear. V lost 1 base to trimming and J lost 4 bases, with 4 bases between them. CDR1 is DFQATT, CDR2 SNEGSKA, per germline (reference sequence). The CDR3 runs 11 residues. CDR3 DNA: TGCAGTGCTAGAGTGTCAGAGACCCAGTACTTC. Its protein is CSARVSETQYF.

This clone was observed a single time. V gene TRBV3-1 (or the pseudogene TRBV3-2) combines with J gene TRBJ2-7; TRBD2 agrees at 7 bases. V gave up 3 bases and J gave up 0 bases; unmatched junction bases: 11. Germline lookup yields CDR1 LGHDT and CDR2 YNNKEL (reference sequence). The CDR3 extends over 17 amino acids. CDR3 loop: CASSHASWRGTSYEQYF. The CDR3 coding sequence is TGTGCCAGCAGCCATGCTTCCTGGCGGGGGACCTCCTACGAGCAGTACTTC.

The J gene is TRBJ2-1, the V gene TRBV2, with D unclear. In germline, CDR1 is SNHLY, CDR2 FYNNEI. This CDR3 contains 14 residues. Trimming pared 4 bases from V and 0 bases from J, leaving 7 bases between. CDR3 nucleotide sequence: TGTGCCAGCAGTGTTCAGGACTCCTACAATGAGCAGTTCTTC. Protein sequence: CASSVQDSYNEQFF.

The chain joins TRBV7-2 to TRBJ1-2; 9 positions match TRBD1. The CDR3 totals 14 residues. V lost 4 bases and J lost 5; bases outside the gene matches: 5. Germline V gives CDR1 SGHTA, CDR2 FQGNSA. CDR3 in DNA: TGTGCCAGCAGCTCGGACAGGGGTGGATATGGCTACACCTTC. Amino acid sequence: CASSSDRGGYGYTF.

The CDR3 loop is CANRTGWGTEAFF. CDR3 sequence (DNA): TGTGCCAACAGGACAGGGTGGGGCACTGAAGCTTTCTTT. The chain joins TRBV2 to TRBJ1-1; 8 bases are shared with TRBD1. The CDR3 is 13 residues long. CDR1 is SNHLY and CDR2 is FYNNEI in the germline V gene. Unmatched junction bases numbered 8, after V lost 10 bases and J lost 4 bases.

V usage is TRBV7-9 and J usage is TRBJ2-1; D is unresolved. The germline V and J ends were trimmed by 2 bases and 5 bases, with 16 bases remaining between them. The CDR3 covers 16 residues. From germline, CDR1 is SEHNR and CDR2 FQNEAQ (reference sequence). The CDR3 loop is CASSLRSGIGDNEQFF. DNA for the CDR3: TGTGCCAGCAGCTTAAGGTCTGGAATTGGGGACAATGAGCAGTTCTTC.

The chain recombines TRBV27 with TRBJ1-4; maybe TRBD1 (5 bases). Germline V gives CDR1 MNHEY, CDR2 SMNVEV (reference sequence). The CDR3 is 14 residues long. Trimming left V 8 bases short and J 0 bases short, with 10 bases between. The CDR3 sequence is CASRGPTTNEKLFF. CDR3 nucleotide sequence: TGTGCCAGCCGGGGACCGACAACTAATGAAAAACTGTTTTTT.

The rearrangement joins TRBV7-3 to TRBJ2-1, with D perhaps being TRBD1 or TRBD2 (5 bases each). The V end lost 0 bases, the J end lost 9 bases, and 18 bases lay between the germline ends. The CDR3 length is 16 residues. Germline CDR1 and CDR2: SGHTA and FQGTGA. The chain's CDR3 is CASSLTVLDRGGEQFF. For the CDR3, the DNA is TGTGCCAGCAGCTTAACGGTGTTGGACCGTGGGGGTGAGCAGTTCTTC.

This clone occurred a few times. CDR3 amino acids: CASSVGTSGGQETQYF. Here the CDR3 DNA reads TGTGCCAGCAGCGTAGGGACTAGCGGGGGGCAAGAGACCCAGTACTTC. The genes are TRBV7-8 and TRBJ2-5, with 15 bases that match TRBD2. This CDR3 region has 16 residues. Losses at the gene ends were 5 bases for V and 2 bases for J; bases not matched to a gene: 3. Germline V gene data show CDR1 as SGHVS and CDR2 as FQNEAQ.

The chain joins TRBV28 to TRBJ1-4; D is possibly TRBD1 (6 bases). Trimming took off 5 bases at V and 11 bases at J, with 21 bases between the two ends. CDR3 length equals 15 residues. Germline CDR1 and CDR2: MDHEN and SYDVKM. CDR3 amino acids: CASSPSGGRFEKLFF. The CDR3 DNA reads as TGTGCCAGCAGTCCCTCCGGGGGGCGTTTTGAGAAACTGTTTTTT.

This clone was observed a handful of times. The V gene is TRBV5-1, the J gene TRBJ1-6, with D possibly being TRBD1 (5 bases). Germline V gene lookup returns CDR1 SGHRS and CDR2 YFSETQ. The CDR3 spans 16 residues. The V gene lost 0 bases and the J gene lost 5 bases, with 12 bases spanning the gap. The CDR3 nucleotides read TGCGCCAGCAGCTTGGTCGTCGGGGGTGATAATTCACCCCTCCACTTT. As protein: CASSLVVGGDNSPLHF.

The V and J genes are TRBV5-8 and TRBJ2-2; 11 bases map to TRBD1. This CDR3 contains 15 residues. Trimming removed 7 bases from V and 10 bases from J; junction bases left unmatched: 12. Germline loops: CDR1 SGHTS, CDR2 YDEGEE. Here the CDR3 DNA reads TGTGCCAGCCGCGTGTATGGACAGGGGGCGGTGGAGCTGTTTTTT. Encoded protein: CASRVYGQGAVELFF.

The V call is TRBV6-1, the J call TRBJ2-7, with 7 nucleotides matching TRBD1. Germline trimming cut 0 bases from V and 5 bases from J; bases unmatched to any gene: 10. Germline CDR1 is MNHNS and CDR2 is SASEGT. The length of the CDR3 is 16 residues. This CDR3 is CASSEAMRTGRDEQYF. CDR3 coding DNA: TGTGCCAGCAGTGAAGCTATGCGGACAGGTAGAGACGAGCAGTACTTC.

The genes are TRBV11-3 and TRBJ2-7; D may be TRBD1 (5 bases). The CDR3 totals 14 residues. The ends were cut back, 5 bases at V and 1 base at J, with 12 bases in the middle. In germline, CDR1 is SGHNT, CDR2 YENEEA. The CDR3 reads CASSVGTGSYEQYF. The CDR3 DNA is TGTGCCAGCAGCGTGGGTACAGGATCCTACGAGCAGTACTTC.

This chain uses TRBV5-8 with TRBJ2-1; tentative D call: TRBD1 (5 bases). Trimming took 2 bases from V and 1 from J, leaving 7 bases between them. The germline V gene has CDR1 SGHTS and CDR2 YDEGEE. This CDR3 spans 14 amino acids. CDR3 DNA: TGTGCCAGCAGCTTCAGGGTGTCCTACAATGAGCAGTTCTTC. It encodes CASSFRVSYNEQFF.

This clone has only one observation. CDR3 sequence reads: CASSSTAVEKLFF. In DNA form, the CDR3 reads TGTGCCAGCTCATCAACCGCGGTTGAAAAACTGTTTTTT. This chain uses TRBV18 with TRBJ1-4, with no clear D. The germline V gene has CDR1 KGHSH and CDR2 LQKENI. The CDR3 consists of 13 residues. The ends were cut back, 5 bases at V and 7 bases at J, with 11 bases in the middle.

This clone was recorded many times. The V and J genes are TRBV19 and TRBJ1-3; possibly TRBD1 for D (5 bases). V lost 5 bases to trimming and J lost 9 bases, with 17 bases between them. The CDR3 covers 14 residues. Germline V gene lookup returns CDR1 LNHDA and CDR2 SQIVND (reference sequence). The DNA of the CDR3 is TGTGCCAGTAGTTCACATCGGGGCAAACGCACCATATATTTT. As protein: CASSSHRGKRTIYF.